This TCR beta chain was sequenced during a study of blood T cell repertoires in COVID-19. Authors' processing steps: Estimated nucleated cell counts came from reference gene primer amplification. Sequenced by immunoSEQ multiplex PCR; TCRdb stores in-frame clones only, minus some. That table gives V, J and clone size, and the DNA gave D and trimming. The sample records tens of thousands of clones, 91% being singletons. Germline V gene lookup returns CDR1 SEHNR and CDR2 FQNEAQ (reference sequence). The CDR3 has 18 residues. J gave up 11 bases and V 0 bases, and 21 bases lay outside the gene matches. The receptor's source is a man aged 50 or older with active COVID-19. Sample: peripheral blood. The V gene is TRBV7-9, the J gene TRBJ1-1; 7 nucleotides agree with TRBD1. The CDR3 region has the DNA TGTGCCAGCAGCTTAGCCCTCCCGGCACAGGGGCCTCTTGGAGACGCTTTCTTT. Translated, it gives CASSLALPAQGPLGDAFF.